Each of the 4 T cell receptor beta chains below was sequenced from the same sample in a study of T cell changes during pregnancy in multiple sclerosis (dated by TCRdb to 2018 to 2020). The library was made by the immunoSEQ multiplex PCR assay. Here the immuneACCESS table is served through TCRdb, limited to in-frame sequences with V and J called. Missing clones are a known gap in these copies; in checked studies unresolved V genes cover under half, and the rest lacks a known reason. The sample table contains some 60,000 clones; only one count was recorded for about 93% of them. The top ten clonotypes cover 0.36% of the sample. The sample here was CD4+ T cells from peripheral blood mononuclear cells, taken before pregnancy. The receptors originated from a female donor with multiple sclerosis, enrolled in a pregnancy study.

This chain connects TRBV9 to TRBJ2-5, with 7 bases identical to TRBD1. Germline V gene sequence: CDR1 SGDLS, CDR2 YYNGEE. The CDR3 spans 14 residues. Trimming removed 4 bases from V and 4 bases from J; junction bases left unmatched: 7. The CDR3 coding sequence is TGTGCCAGCAGCCCTACAGGGGTTCGAGAGACCCAGTACTTC. Its protein is CASSPTGVRETQYF.

This chain joins TRBV13 and TRBJ1-5, with TRBD1 as a possible D gene (5 bases). Trimming left V 1 base short and J 4 bases short, with 17 bases between. Per germline, CDR1 PRHDT and CDR2 FYEKMQ (reference sequence). CDR3 size: 17 residues. The CDR3 DNA is TGTGCCAGCAGCTTAGTAGAAGGGGTGGGGGGGAATCAGCCCCAGCATTTT. It encodes CASSLVEGVGGNQPQHF.

This chain links TRBV4-1 with TRBJ2-3; no firm D call. The CDR3 runs to 15 residues. V gave up 0 bases and J gave up 6 bases, with 13 bases separating them. Germline CDR1 reads MGHRA; CDR2 reads YSYEKL. This CDR3 reads CASSQDRVSSDTQYF. The DNA for the CDR3 is TGCGCCAGCAGCCAAGATCGGGTTTCGTCGGATACGCAGTATTTT.

V gene TRBV27 combines with J gene TRBJ2-1, with 9 bases lining up with TRBD1. From germline, CDR1 is MNHEY and CDR2 SMNVEV (reference sequence). Trimming at V came to 7 bases and at J to 9 bases, leaving 7 bases not matched to a gene. The CDR3 extends over 13 amino acids. As DNA, the CDR3 is TGTGCCAGCACCCGACAGGGGGGGGGTGAGCAGTTCTTC. Translated: CASTRQGGGEQFF.